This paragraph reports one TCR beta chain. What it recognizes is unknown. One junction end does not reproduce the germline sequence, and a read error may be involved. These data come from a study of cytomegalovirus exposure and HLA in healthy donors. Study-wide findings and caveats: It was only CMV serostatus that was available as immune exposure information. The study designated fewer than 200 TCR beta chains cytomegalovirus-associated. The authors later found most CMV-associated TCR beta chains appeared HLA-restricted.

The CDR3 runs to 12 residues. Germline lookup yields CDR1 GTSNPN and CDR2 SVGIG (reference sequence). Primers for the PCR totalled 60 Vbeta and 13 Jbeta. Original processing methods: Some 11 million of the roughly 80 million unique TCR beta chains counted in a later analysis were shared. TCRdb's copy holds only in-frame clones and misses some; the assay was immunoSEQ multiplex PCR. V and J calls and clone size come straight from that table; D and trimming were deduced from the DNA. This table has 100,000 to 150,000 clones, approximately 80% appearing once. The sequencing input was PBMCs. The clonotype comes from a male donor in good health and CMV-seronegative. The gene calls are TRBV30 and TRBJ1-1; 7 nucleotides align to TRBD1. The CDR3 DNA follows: TGTGCCGAAAGACAGGGCTTCGACAAGCTTGTCTTT. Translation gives CAERQGFDKLVF.